This T cell receptor beta chain was captured by sequencing in a study of cytomegalovirus exposure and HLA in healthy donors. Trimming shortened V by 6 bases and J by 1 base, and 10 bases separated the two germline ends. The CDR3 is made up of 14 amino acids. Germline CDR1 is SGDLS and CDR2 is YYNGEE. Sequencing was performed with immunoSEQ multiplex PCR; in TCRdb, only in-frame clones are kept and a portion is missing. In the table there are roughly 120,000 clones, about 85% of which are singletons. The clonotype was recovered from a man between 18 and 35 years old in good health and CMV-seropositive. The chain couples TRBV9 to TRBJ2-2; the D gene is possibly TRBD2 (5 bases). Sequenced: PBMCs. The CDR3 sequence: CASTRGENTGELFF. In DNA, the CDR3 is TGTGCCAGCACCCGGGGTGAGAACACCGGGGAGCTGTTTTTT. The full variable domain, in which reference TRBV9 and TRBJ2-2 provide the parts outside the CDR3, is DSGVTQTPKHLITATGQRVTLRCSPRSGDLSVYWYQQSLDQGLQFLIQYYNGEERAKGNILERFSAQQFPDLHSELNLSSLELGDSALYFCASTRGENTGELFFGEGSRLTVL.